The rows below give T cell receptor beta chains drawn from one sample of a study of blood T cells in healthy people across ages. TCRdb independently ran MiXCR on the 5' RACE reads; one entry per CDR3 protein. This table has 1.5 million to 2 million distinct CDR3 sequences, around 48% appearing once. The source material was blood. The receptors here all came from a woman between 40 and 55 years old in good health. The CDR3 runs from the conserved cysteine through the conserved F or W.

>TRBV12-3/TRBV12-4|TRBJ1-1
CASTHRGAEAFF
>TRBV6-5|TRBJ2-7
CASSGVMGANYNEQYF
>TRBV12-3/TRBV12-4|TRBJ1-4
CACSLGTGGADDEKLFF
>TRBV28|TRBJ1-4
CAGGEREKLFF
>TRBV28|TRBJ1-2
CASSSGYRRNYGYTF
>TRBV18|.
CASSPQEKTYEQYF
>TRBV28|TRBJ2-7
CASSLAVRLAGKPSYEQYF
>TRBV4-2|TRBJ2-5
CASSQAGEETQYF
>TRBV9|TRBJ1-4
CASTPGGNEKLFF
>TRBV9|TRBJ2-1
CASSAVGTGNEQFF
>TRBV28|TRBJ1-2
CASSPSSYGYTF
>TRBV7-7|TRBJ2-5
CASSLAVSETQYF
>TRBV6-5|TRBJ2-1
CASSYSWGALSSYNEQFF
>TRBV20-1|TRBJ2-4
CSAAQEGNIQYF
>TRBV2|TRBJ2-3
CAMGGDTQYF
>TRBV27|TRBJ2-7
CASSLSASGGHYEQYF
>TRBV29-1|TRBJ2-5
CSVERGQGDRETQYF
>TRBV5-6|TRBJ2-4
CASSLAQLLAKNIQYF
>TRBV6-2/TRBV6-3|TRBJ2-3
CASSFPTSGGGDTQYF
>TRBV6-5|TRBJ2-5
CASSYLAGAGETQYF
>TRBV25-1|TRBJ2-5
CASSEARYTSPYF
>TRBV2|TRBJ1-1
CASGGRYTEAFF
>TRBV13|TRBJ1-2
CASSQVGAGAGHYGYTF